These 29 T cell receptor beta chains share one sample of origin, sequenced in a study of T-cell memory formation after mild COVID-19. Via MiXCR, TCRdb re-called the 5' RACE reads, giving one row per CDR3 protein. Here the sample spans tens of thousands of distinct CDR3 sequences, around 15% being singletons. What was sequenced was PBMCs or a T cell subset sorted from them (not recorded which). These receptors all come from an adult woman who had mild COVID-19 (a few samples of this study predate the infection). Cell type and time point are not known.

This clonotype was counted between two and nine times. The V gene is TRBV6-2 or TRBV6-3, the J gene TRBJ2-1; TRBD2 matches 10 bases. Trimming cost V 6 bases and J 2 bases; bases outside gene matches: 1. CDR1 and CDR2 from the germline V gene are MNHEY and SVGEGT. This CDR3 has 14 amino acids. CDR3 sequence reads: CASSTSGAYNEQFF. For the CDR3, the DNA is TGTGCCAGCAGCACTAGCGGGGCCTACAATGAGCAGTTCTTC.

This clonotype turned up a few times. A clone one base away is much larger, so this may be a read error. The rearrangement joins TRBV7-9 to TRBJ2-1; no clear D. Trimming shortened V by 1 base and J by 5 bases, and 3 bases separated the two germline ends. The CDR3 consists of 12 residues. CDR1 and CDR2 from the germline V gene are SEHNR and FQNEAQ (reference sequence). CDR3 residues: CASSLGDNEQFF. The CDR3 DNA sequence: TGTGCCAGCAGCTTAGGGGACAATGAGCAGTTCTTC.

This sequence joins TRBV11-2 and TRBJ1-2; D is uncertain. Trimming stripped 4 bases from V and 7 bases from J, with 7 bases between. CDR3 length: 11 amino acids. From germline, CDR1 is SGHAT and CDR2 FQNNGV. The CDR3: CASSSLPGYTF. The CDR3 DNA reads as TGTGCCAGCAGCTCCCTCCCTGGCTACACCTTC. Variable domain in full (rest from reference TRBV11-2 and TRBJ1-2): EAGVAQSPRYKIIEKRQSVAFWCNPISGHATLYWYQQILGQGPKLLIQFQNNGVVDDSQLPKDRFSAERLKGVDSTLKIQPAKLEDSAVYLCASSSLPGYTFGSGTRLTVV.

In this sample, this clonotype turned up a few times. V and J are TRBV15 and TRBJ2-7, with TRBD2 as a possible D gene (5 bases). Germline loops: CDR1 LNHNV, CDR2 YYDKDF (reference sequence). The germline V and J ends were trimmed by 2 bases and 6 bases, with 11 bases remaining between them. The CDR3 loop spans 13 amino acids. CDR3 DNA: TGTGCCACCAGCAGAAATATTGGAGGCGAGCAGTACTTC. Translated, it gives CATSRNIGGEQYF.

The J gene is TRBJ2-7, the V gene TRBV20-1; 9 nucleotides line up with TRBD2. This CDR3 contains 15 residues. CDR1 is DFQATT and CDR2 is SNEGSKA in the germline V gene (reference sequence). The trim removed 4 bases at V and 3 bases at J, leaving 10 bases unmatched. CDR3 DNA: TGCAGTGCTACCTCGCACGAGCGGGGGGTCTACGAGCAGTACTTC. Its translation: CSATSHERGVYEQYF.

This clonotype showed up just a few times. The chain employs TRBV7-9 and TRBJ2-1; D remains ambiguous. The CDR3 length is 13 residues. V dropped 0 bases and J dropped 5 bases, with 5 bases sitting between them. CDR1 is SEHNR and CDR2 is FQNEAQ in the germline V gene (reference sequence). CDR3: CASSLAHNNEQFF. Here the CDR3 DNA reads TGTGCCAGCAGCTTAGCTCATAACAATGAGCAGTTCTTC.

The table lists this clonotype with many counts. CDR3: CAINEPGDEKLFF. Here the CDR3 DNA reads TGTGCCATCAACGAACCGGGGGATGAAAAACTGTTTTTT. J is TRBJ1-4 and V is TRBV10-3; D is perhaps TRBD1 (5 bases). Germline CDR1 reads ENHRY; CDR2 reads SYGVKD. Trimming left V 7 bases short and J 6 bases short, with 12 bases between. CDR3 length equals 13 residues.

The V call is TRBV4-1, the J call TRBJ2-7, with D possibly being TRBD1 or TRBD2 (5 bases each). Germline lookup yields CDR1 MGHRA and CDR2 YSYEKL. The CDR3 extends over 14 amino acids. V gave up 2 bases and J gave up 1 base, with 9 bases separating them. The CDR3 DNA follows: TGCGCCAGCAGCCAAAGGGACGGGTCCTACGAGCAGTACTTC. This sequence encodes CASSQRDGSYEQYF.

The genes are TRBV15 and TRBJ2-1, with 9 nucleotides matching TRBD2. The junction had 4 bases not matched to a gene; V was cut back by 2 bases and J by 5 bases. This CDR3 region has 15 residues. CDR1 and CDR2 (germline): LNHNV, YYDKDF (reference sequence). CDR3 DNA: TGTGCCACCAGCAGACGACTAGCGGAACACAATGAGCAGTTCTTC. This sequence encodes CATSRRLAEHNEQFF. The variable domain in full, with the rest retrieved from reference TRBV15 and TRBJ2-1, is DAMVIQNPRYQVTQFGKPVTLSCSQTLNHNVMYWYQQKSSQAPKLLFHYYDKDFNNEADTPDNFQSRRPNTSFCFLDIRSPGLGDTAMYLCATSRRLAEHNEQFFGPGTRLTVL.

The chain recombines TRBV20-1 with TRBJ2-1, with 10 nucleotides matching TRBD2. The V segment lost 3 bases and the J segment 8 bases; nucleotides outside the gene matches: 10. Germline CDR1 and CDR2: DFQATT and SNEGSKA (reference sequence). CDR3 size: 15 residues. CDR3 sequence (DNA): TGCAGTGCTAGGAGGCTAGCGGGGGTTCGCGATGAGCAGTTCTTC. This gives the protein CSARRLAGVRDEQFF.

This clonotype was observed many times. The chain has TRBV7-3 and TRBJ2-7; a weak D match, TRBD2 (6 bases). The CDR3 covers 14 residues. V was clipped by 0 bases and J by 5 bases, with 11 bases between them. CDR1 and CDR2 (germline): SGHTA, FQGTGA. The CDR3 reads CASSLTRSSDEQYF. CDR3 nucleotides: TGTGCCAGCAGCTTAACGAGGTCTAGCGACGAGCAGTACTTC.

In this sample, this clonotype turned up a few times. V usage is TRBV6-5 and J usage is TRBJ2-3; D not certain. The V end lost 0 bases, the J end lost 6 bases, and 10 bases lay between the germline ends. The germline gives CDR1 MNHEY, CDR2 SVGAGI. CDR3 length: 14 residues. CDR3 bases: TGTGCCAGCAGTTACTCGGTAGGGCCGGATACGCAGTATTTT. This sequence encodes CASSYSVGPDTQYF.

This chain connects TRBV5-6 to TRBJ2-7; weak D call: TRBD1 (5 bases). Germline V gene lookup returns CDR1 SGHDT and CDR2 YYEEEE. Trimming left V 4 bases short and J 3 bases short, with 11 bases between. The CDR3 contains 13 residues. CDR3 amino acids: CASSPTGFYEQYF. CDR3 coding DNA: TGTGCCAGCAGCCCTACAGGATTCTACGAGCAGTACTTC.

This clonotype showed up just a few times. The chain links TRBV10-3 to TRBJ2-1; D is unresolved. Germline V CDR1 and CDR2: ENHRY, SYGVKD. Deletions cut 0 bases from V and 8 bases from J, with 5 bases between. CDR3 length equals 12 residues. In DNA form, the CDR3 reads TGTGCCATCAGTGAGTCGATAGATGAGCAGTTCTTC. Translated: CAISESIDEQFF.

The chain has TRBV4-3 and TRBJ2-1, with 7 bases identical to TRBD1. V was pared by 0 bases and J by 1 base, with 9 bases of the junction left unmatched. Germline V gene sequence: CDR1 LGHNA, CDR2 YSLEER. This CDR3 spans 18 amino acids. The chain's CDR3 is CASSQDHPDRNSYNEQFF. CDR3 nucleotides: TGCGCCAGCAGCCAAGATCACCCGGACAGGAATTCCTACAATGAGCAGTTCTTC.

This clonotype turned up a few times. The gene calls are TRBV7-9 and TRBJ2-2, with D perhaps matching TRBD1 or TRBD2 (5 bases each). Trimming took off 8 bases at V and 8 bases at J, with 18 bases between the two ends. The CDR3 runs 14 residues. Germline-derived CDR1 and CDR2 are SEHNR and FQNEAQ (reference sequence). Written as DNA, the CDR3 is TGTGCCAGCTCCGGGACCCTCGAGATGGGGGAGCTGTTTTTT. It specifies CASSGTLEMGELFF.

In its sample, this clonotype was seen many times. The gene calls are TRBV4-2 and TRBJ2-3, with 7 bases aligning to TRBD2. J gave up 11 bases and V 0 bases, and 23 bases lay outside the gene matches. Per the germline V gene, CDR1 is LGHNA and CDR2 is YNFKEQ. The CDR3 is made up of 19 amino acids. CDR3 bases: TGTGCCAGCAGCCAAGATGATGGGAGTCTAGCGGAGGGCTTTGTAGGGCAGTATTTT. This translates into CASSQDDGSLAEGFVGQYF.

This clonotype was seen only a few times. This chain uses TRBV7-9 with TRBJ2-5; D might be TRBD1 or TRBD2, each matching 6 bases. There are 14 residues in the CDR3. V lost 8 bases and J 1 base, leaving 14 bases between the germline ends. Germline CDR1 reads SEHNR; CDR2 reads FQNEAQ (reference sequence). The CDR3 sequence is CASQEGGRQETQYF. The DNA for the CDR3 is TGTGCCAGCCAGGAGGGGGGTCGCCAAGAGACCCAGTACTTC.

This clonotype came up a few times. The chain is built from TRBV7-9 and TRBJ1-2; D unresolved. Germline-derived CDR1 and CDR2 are SEHNR and FQNEAQ (reference sequence). The CDR3 loop spans 15 amino acids. Deletions cut 2 bases from V and 3 bases from J, with 13 bases between. This CDR3 is CASSLSQRVDYGYTF. The CDR3 DNA sequence: TGTGCCAGCAGCTTATCGCAGAGAGTAGACTATGGCTACACCTTC.

A few counts support this clonotype. The chain links TRBV15 to TRBJ2-3; the D is unclear. Trimming shortened V by 4 bases and J by 3 bases, and 11 bases separated the two germline ends. CDR1 and CDR2 from the germline V gene are LNHNV and YYDKDF (reference sequence). The CDR3 is 14 residues long. DNA of the CDR3: TGTGCCACCAGCATCAAGGTTATAACAGATACGCAGTATTTT. Amino acids: CATSIKVITDTQYF.

Comment on this clonotype: A junction end diverges from the germline sequence, so it may reflect a read error. The chain combines TRBV6-2 or TRBV6-3 with TRBJ2-1; TRBD2 might be the D (6 bases). CDR3 length equals 14 residues. Germline assignment: CDR1 MNHEY and CDR2 SVGEGT. The CDR3 DNA follows: TGTGCCAGCGGAATAAGGGACTCCCACAATGAGCAGTTCTTC. This translates into CASGIRDSHNEQFF.

This clonotype appeared a few times. A read error may account for a junction end that differs from germline. In DNA form, the CDR3 reads TGTGCCAGCAGTGGGACAGGGGACACTGAAGCTTTCTTC. Translation gives CASSGTGDTEAFF. The rearrangement uses TRBV25-1 and TRBJ1-1, with 9 positions matching TRBD1. Looked up from germline, CDR1 is MGHDK and CDR2 is SYGVNS. The CDR3 loop spans 13 amino acids. Supplemented by reference TRBV25-1 and TRBJ1-1, the full variable domain reads EADIYQTPRYLVIGTGKKITLECSQTMGHDKMYWYQQDPGMELHLIHYSYGVNSTEKGDLSSESTVSRIRTEHFPLTLESARPSHTSQYLCASSGTGDTEAFFGQGTRLTVV.

The V call is TRBV4-2, the J call TRBJ2-3, with a weak D call TRBD2 (6 bases). Per germline, CDR1 LGHNA and CDR2 YNFKEQ. The CDR3 spans 15 residues. Deletions cut 0 bases from V and 1 base from J, with 8 bases between. The CDR3, as DNA: TGTGCCAGCAGCCAAGAACCTAGCGGCACAGATACGCAGTATTTT. Translating it yields CASSQEPSGTDTQYF.

This clonotype ranks as medium-sized. V gene TRBV29-1 combines with J gene TRBJ2-1; 10 bases agree with TRBD2. This CDR3 region has 17 residues. J gave up 8 bases and V 0 bases, and 13 bases lay outside the gene matches. Germline CDR1 is SQVTM and CDR2 is ANQGSEA. The CDR3 here is CSVEDDRSGGARDEQFF. CDR3 nucleotide sequence: TGCAGCGTTGAAGATGACCGGAGCGGGGGGGCCCGGGATGAGCAGTTCTTC.

This clonotype was picked up a small number of times. The J gene is TRBJ1-1, the V gene TRBV7-2, with unresolved D. This CDR3 region has 13 residues. V lost 7 bases to trimming and J lost 3 bases, with 12 bases between them. In germline, CDR1 is SGHTA, CDR2 FQGNSA. The CDR3 protein is CASTYPDYTEAFF. The CDR3 coding sequence is TGTGCCAGCACCTACCCAGACTACACTGAAGCTTTCTTT. The whole variable domain, filled in from reference TRBV7-2 and TRBJ1-1, reads GAGVSQSPSNKVTEKGKDVELRCDPISGHTALYWYRQSLGQGLEFLIYFQGNSAPDKSGLPSDRFSAERTGGSVSTLTIQRTQQEDSAVYLCASTYPDYTEAFFGQGTRLTVV.

This chain joins TRBV30 and TRBJ2-7; TRBD1 agrees at 8 bases. The CDR3 totals 14 residues. V shed 2 bases, J shed 5 bases, and the junction held 8 bases outside the gene matches. Germline CDR1 is GTSNPN and CDR2 is SVGIG (reference sequence). This CDR3 reads CAWSLWTGHHEQYF. DNA for the CDR3: TGTGCCTGGAGTCTCTGGACAGGGCACCACGAGCAGTACTTC.

This clonotype was counted only a few times. The chain combines TRBV20-1 with TRBJ2-1, with TRBD1 matching over 7 bases. This CDR3 has 16 amino acids. The V gene end was trimmed by 0 bases and the J gene end by 4 bases; junction bases not matched to a gene: 9. In germline, CDR1 is DFQATT, CDR2 SNEGSKA (reference sequence). CDR3: CSARDPRDSFYNEQFF. DNA of the CDR3: TGCAGTGCTAGAGATCCCCGGGACAGCTTTTACAATGAGCAGTTCTTC.

The rearrangement joins TRBV2 to TRBJ1-2, with D possibly being TRBD1 (5 bases). Germline V gene lookup returns CDR1 SNHLY and CDR2 FYNNEI. This CDR3 region has 15 residues. V lost 6 bases, J lost 1 base, and 15 bases lay in between. The CDR3 protein is CASRQASALNYGYTF. CDR3 DNA sequence: TGTGCCAGCAGACAGGCCTCGGCTCTTAACTATGGCTACACCTTC.

The chain links TRBV20-1 to TRBJ2-2; 14 positions agree with TRBD2. This CDR3 is built from 16 residues. Germline CDR1 and CDR2: DFQATT and SNEGSKA (reference sequence). V was pared by 5 bases and J by 6 bases, with 8 bases of the junction left unmatched. Here the CDR3 reads CSAYGTSGSKAGELFF. DNA for the CDR3: TGCAGTGCTTACGGGACTAGCGGGAGTAAAGCCGGGGAGCTGTTTTTT.